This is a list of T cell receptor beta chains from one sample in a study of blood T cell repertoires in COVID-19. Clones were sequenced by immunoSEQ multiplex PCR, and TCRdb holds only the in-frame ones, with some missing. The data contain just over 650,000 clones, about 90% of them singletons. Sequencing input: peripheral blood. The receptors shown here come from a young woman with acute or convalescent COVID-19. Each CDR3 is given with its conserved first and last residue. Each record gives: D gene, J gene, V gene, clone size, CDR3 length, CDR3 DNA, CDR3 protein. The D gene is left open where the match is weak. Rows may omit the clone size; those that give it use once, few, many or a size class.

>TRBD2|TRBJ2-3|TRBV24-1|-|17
TGTGCCACCAGTGATTTGACAGCGGGGGGGCGAGTAGATACGCAGTATTTT
CATSDLTAGGRVDTQYF
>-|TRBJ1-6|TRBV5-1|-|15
TGCGCCAGCAGCTTGGATTCGGGTACGAATTCACCCCTCCACTTT
CASSLDSGTNSPLHF
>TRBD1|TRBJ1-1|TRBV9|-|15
TGTGCCAGCAGCGCCGGGACAGGGGGGTGGACTGAAGCTTTCTTT
CASSAGTGGWTEAFF
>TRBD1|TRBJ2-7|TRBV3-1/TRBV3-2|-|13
TGTGCCAGCAGCCCCGGGACAGTCTACGAGCAGTACTTC
CASSPGTVYEQYF
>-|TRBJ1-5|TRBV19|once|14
TGTGCCAGTCTCCCGGGAAGGTCCAATCAGCCCCAGCATTTT
CASLPGRSNQPQHF
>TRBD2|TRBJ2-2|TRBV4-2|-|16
TGTGCCAGCAGCCAAGATGGCGGCGGGGGGGCCGGGGAGCTGTTTTTT
CASSQDGGGGAGELFF
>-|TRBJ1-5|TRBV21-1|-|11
TGTGCCAGCAGCGGGGGCGAGCCCCAGCATTTT
CASSGGEPQHF
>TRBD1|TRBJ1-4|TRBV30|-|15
TGTGCCTGGAGTCACTCACAGGGGTTTGGTGAAAAACTGTTTTTT
CAWSHSQGFGEKLFF
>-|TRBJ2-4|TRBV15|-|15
TGTGCCACCAGCAGAGATGGGACAATCAAAAACATTCAGTACTTC
CATSRDGTIKNIQYF
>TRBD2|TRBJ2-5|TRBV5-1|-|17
TGCGCCAGCAGCTTCCCCGACGGGGGGGCCTCCCAAGAGACCCAGTACTTC
CASSFPDGGASQETQYF
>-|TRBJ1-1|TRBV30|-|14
TGTGCCTGGAGTGTCAAGGTAGTGAGGACTGAAGCTTTCTTT
CAWSVKVVRTEAFF
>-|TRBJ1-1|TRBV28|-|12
TGTGCCAGCAGCACGGACAGAAAAGAAGCTTTCTTT
CASSTDRKEAFF
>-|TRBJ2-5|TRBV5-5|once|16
TGTGCCAGCAGCTTGGCGGGTACCGCTCGTCAAGAGACCCAGTACTTC
CASSLAGTARQETQYF
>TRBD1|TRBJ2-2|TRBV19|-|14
TGTGCCGTCTATTCAGGGGGCGTCACCGGGGAGCTGTTTTTT
CAVYSGGVTGELFF
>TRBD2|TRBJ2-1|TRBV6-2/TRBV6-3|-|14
TGTGCCAGCAGCGCGGGGGAGACATACAATGAGCAGTTCTTC
CASSAGETYNEQFF
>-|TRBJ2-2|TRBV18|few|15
TGTGCCAGCTCACTCCGTCAAGGGGGAACCGGGGAGCTGTTTTTT
CASSLRQGGTGELFF
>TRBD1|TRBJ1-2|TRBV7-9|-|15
TGTGCCAGCAGCCTCGACAGGGGTGCTAACTATGGCTACACCTTC
CASSLDRGANYGYTF
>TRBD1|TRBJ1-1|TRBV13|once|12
TGTGCCAGCAGCCAGGGGGCCACTGAAGCTTTCTTT
CASSQGATEAFF
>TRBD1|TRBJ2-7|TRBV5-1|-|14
TGCGCCAGCAGACCGGGACAGGGCCCCAACGAGCAGTACTTC
CASRPGQGPNEQYF
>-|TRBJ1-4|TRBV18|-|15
TGTGCCAGCTCACCCCAGACGGGGGCTAATGAAAAACTGTTTTTT
CASSPQTGANEKLFF
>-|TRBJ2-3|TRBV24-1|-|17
TGTGCCACCAGTGACCGAAGACAGGCCGAGAGCACAGATACGCAGTATTTT
CATSDRRQAESTDTQYF
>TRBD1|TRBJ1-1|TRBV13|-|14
TGTGCCAGCAGTTTAGACAGGGTAAGCGCTGAAGCTTTCTTT
CASSLDRVSAEAFF
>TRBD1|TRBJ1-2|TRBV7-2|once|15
TGTGCCAGCAGCTTAGTTGGGACAGGGGTTCGTGGCTACACCTTC
CASSLVGTGVRGYTF
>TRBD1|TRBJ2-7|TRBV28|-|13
TGTGCCGGCCAGGGACAGGGGAGGAACGAGCAGTACTTC
CAGQGQGRNEQYF
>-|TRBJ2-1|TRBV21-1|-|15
TGTGCCAGCAGGGGGACAGGTAAAACCTACAATGAGCAGTTCTTC
CASRGTGKTYNEQFF
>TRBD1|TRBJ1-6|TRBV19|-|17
TGTGCCAGTAGTATCGTCCAAGGGGGACAGGGAAGGTCACCCCTCCACTTT
CASSIVQGGQGRSPLHF
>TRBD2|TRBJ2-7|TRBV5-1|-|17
TGCGCCAGCAGCTCCGCGGGGGCTAGCGGGACAACCTACGAGCAGTACTTC
CASSSAGASGTTYEQYF
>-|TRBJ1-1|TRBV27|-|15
TGTGCCAGCAGGTCGGCCGACAGTCTGGGCACTGAAGCTTTCTTT
CASRSADSLGTEAFF
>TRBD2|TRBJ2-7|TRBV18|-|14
TGTGCCAGCTCACCGGGAGGGATCCGGGGCGAGCAGTACTTC
CASSPGGIRGEQYF
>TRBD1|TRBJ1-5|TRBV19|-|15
TGTGCCAGTAGTTGGCCGGGACAGGAGTCTCAGCCCCAGCATTTT
CASSWPGQESQPQHF
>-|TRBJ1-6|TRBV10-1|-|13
TGCGCCAAACCGGGACTAGGTAATTCACCCCTCCACTTT
CAKPGLGNSPLHF
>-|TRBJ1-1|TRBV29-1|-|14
TGCAGCGCCGTCCTACAGGGAGGGGACACTGAAGCTTTCTTT
CSAVLQGGDTEAFF
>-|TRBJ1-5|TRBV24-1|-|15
TGTGCCACCAGTGATGGGGGGGGAATGAGTCAGCCCCAGCATTTT
CATSDGGGMSQPQHF
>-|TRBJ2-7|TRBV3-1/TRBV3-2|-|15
TGTGCCAGCAGCCACGGCAGGCTTAGCTCCTACGAGCAGTACTTC
CASSHGRLSSYEQYF
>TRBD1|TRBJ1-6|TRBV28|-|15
TGTGCCAGCAGCCTAACGACAGGGGGTCGGTCACCCCTCCACTTT
CASSLTTGGRSPLHF
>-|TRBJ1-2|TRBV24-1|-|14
TGTGCCACCAGTGATTCTGGCACTAACTATGGCTACACCTTC
CATSDSGTNYGYTF
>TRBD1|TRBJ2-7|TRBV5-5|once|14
TGTGCCAGCAGGGGACAGGGGGCGTTTTTGGAGCAGTACTTC
CASRGQGAFLEQYF
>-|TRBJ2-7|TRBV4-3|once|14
TGCGCCAGCAGCCTGTCGGTGAGCTCCTACGAGCAGTACTTC
CASSLSVSSYEQYF
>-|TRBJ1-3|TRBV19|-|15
TGTGCCAGTAGTATATCGGGAGACTCTGGAAACACCATATATTTT
CASSISGDSGNTIYF
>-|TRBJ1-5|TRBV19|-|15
TGTGCCAGTAGTCCCCGGGGGGTTAGCAATCAGCCCCAGCATTTT
CASSPRGVSNQPQHF
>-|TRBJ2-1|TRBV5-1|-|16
TGCGCCAGCAGCCCGGGCGCGGGGAGCTCCTACAATGAGCAGTTCTTC
CASSPGAGSSYNEQFF
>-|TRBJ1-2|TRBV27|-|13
TGTGCCAGCAGTCTAATGGGCCTTTATGGCTACACCTTC
CASSLMGLYGYTF
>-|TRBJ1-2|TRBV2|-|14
TGTGCCAGCAGTGGGGGGGGTCCCAACTATGGCTACACCTTC
CASSGGGPNYGYTF
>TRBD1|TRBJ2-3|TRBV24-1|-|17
TGTGCCACCAGTGACTCGCGTCCGACAGGGAAGACAGATACGCAGTATTTT
CATSDSRPTGKTDTQYF
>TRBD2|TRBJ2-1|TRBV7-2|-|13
TGTGCCAGCAGGGAGCGGGGGGGCAATGAGCAGTTCTTC
CASRERGGNEQFF
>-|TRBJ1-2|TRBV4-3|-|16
TGCGCCAGCAGCCAAGATTCCCAGGGCCAAAACTATGGCTACACCTTC
CASSQDSQGQNYGYTF
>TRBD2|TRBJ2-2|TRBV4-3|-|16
TGCGCCAGCAGCCAAGTAGCGGGGGCGAACACCGGGGAGCTGTTTTTT
CASSQVAGANTGELFF
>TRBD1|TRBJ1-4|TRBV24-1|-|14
TGTGCCACCAGTGATCCGGGACAGAATGAAAAACTGTTTTTT
CATSDPGQNEKLFF
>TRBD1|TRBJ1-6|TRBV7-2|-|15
TGTGCCAGCAGCCCAAGGGACAGAATTAATTCACCCCTCCACTTT
CASSPRDRINSPLHF
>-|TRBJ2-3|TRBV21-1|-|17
TGTGCCAGCAGCACTCCTCGCGGGGCTTGGGGCACAGATACGCAGTATTTT
CASSTPRGAWGTDTQYF
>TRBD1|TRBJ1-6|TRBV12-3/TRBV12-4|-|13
TGTGCCAGCAACGATGACAGGGCATCACCCCTCCACTTT
CASNDDRASPLHF
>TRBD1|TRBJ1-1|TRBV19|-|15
TGTGCCAGTAGTACCCCGAGGACAGGGAACACTGAAGCTTTCTTT
CASSTPRTGNTEAFF
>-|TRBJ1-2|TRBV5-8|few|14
TGTGCCAGCAGCTTTCGGACAATGAACTATGGCTACACCTTC
CASSFRTMNYGYTF
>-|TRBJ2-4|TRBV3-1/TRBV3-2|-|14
TGTGCCAGCAGCCAGAGATTAGCCAAAAACATTCAGTACTTC
CASSQRLAKNIQYF
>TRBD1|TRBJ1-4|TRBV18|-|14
TGTGCCAGCTCACCGGACAGGGGTCGGGGAAAACTGTTTTTT
CASSPDRGRGKLFF
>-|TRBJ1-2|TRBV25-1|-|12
TGTGCCAGCAGTGAATTCCCGGGTGGCTACACCTTC
CASSEFPGGYTF
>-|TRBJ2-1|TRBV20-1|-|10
TGCAGTGCCACTAACAATGAGCAGTTCTTC
CSATNNEQFF
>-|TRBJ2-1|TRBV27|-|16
TGTGCCAGCAGTTTAGTACTTATCCTCTCCTACAATGAGCAGTTCTTC
CASSLVLILSYNEQFF
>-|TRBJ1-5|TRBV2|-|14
TGTGCCAGCCTCCGGGCAGGAGGGAATCAGCCCCAGCATTTT
CASLRAGGNQPQHF